Below are 19 T cell receptor beta chains sequenced from a single sample in a study of OX40 agonist ivuxolimab in advanced cancers. This table comes from immunoSEQ multiplex PCR, and its TCRdb copy is limited to in-frame clones, with some not included. The sample has 8,500 to 10,000 clones, around 90% seen once. Sample: CD4+ or CD8+ T cells sorted from blood, taken in a trial of the OX40 agonist ivuxolimab. The receptors were sampled from an adult with an advanced solid tumor such as melanoma, head and neck, liver or kidney cancer.

The J gene is TRBJ2-2, the V gene TRBV18; TRBD1 aligns across 8 bases. The CDR3 is 15 amino acids. Germline-derived CDR1 and CDR2 are KGHSH and LQKENI. After removal of 3 bases from V and 3 bases from J, the junction contained 3 bases not matched to a gene. The CDR3 sequence: CASSPDREDTGELFF. DNA for the CDR3: TGTGCCAGCTCACCGGACAGGGAGGACACCGGGGAGCTGTTTTTT.

The chain couples TRBV6-5 to TRBJ2-7; 7 bases agree with TRBD1. The germline V gene encodes CDR1 MNHEY and CDR2 SVGAGI. CDR3 length: 15 amino acids. The V and J ends lost 7 bases and 2 bases, in that order; junction bases with no gene match: 11. Here the CDR3 DNA reads TGTGCCAGCAAGAAAGACAGGGACCCAACCTACGAGCAGTACTTC. Translating it yields CASKKDRDPTYEQYF.

The rearrangement joins TRBV6-1 to TRBJ1-3, with a tentative D call TRBD1 (6 bases). CDR1 is MNHNS, CDR2 SASEGT, per germline. This CDR3 has 15 residues. V was trimmed by 1 base and J by 5 bases, leaving 12 bases between them. The CDR3: CASSEGRGQRNTIYF. The CDR3 coding sequence is TGTGCCAGCAGTGAAGGTAGAGGACAGAGAAACACCATATATTTT.

The V gene is TRBV5-6, the J gene TRBJ2-7, with D perhaps matching TRBD1 (5 bases). The V end was cut by 4 bases, the J end by 5 bases, with 13 bases between. CDR3 length: 13 amino acids. CDR1 and CDR2 from the germline V gene are SGHDT and YYEEEE. The CDR3 is CASSPGFGDEQYF. The DNA of the CDR3 is TGTGCCAGCAGCCCAGGGTTCGGCGACGAGCAGTACTTC.

The table lists this clone with a count of one. The gene calls are TRBV19 and TRBJ1-2, with 7 positions matching TRBD1. Unmatched junction bases numbered 16, after V lost 8 bases and J lost 7 bases. CDR3 length: 15 residues. From germline, CDR1 is LNHDA and CDR2 SQIVND (reference sequence). The chain's CDR3 is CASGTLHRGWSGYTF. CDR3 coding DNA: TGTGCCAGTGGCACACTACACAGGGGTTGGAGTGGCTACACCTTC.

The genes are TRBV18 and TRBJ1-3; D is perhaps TRBD1 (6 bases). The CDR3 spans 16 residues. Looked up from germline, CDR1 is KGHSH and CDR2 is LQKENI. Trimming left V 1 base short and J 0 bases short, with 10 bases between. The CDR3 region is CASSPRGQHSGNTIYF. CDR3 nucleotides: TGTGCCAGCTCACCACGGGGACAACACTCTGGAAACACCATATATTTT.

The chain is built from TRBV2 and TRBJ1-2, with D possibly matching TRBD1 (5 bases). The germline V gene encodes CDR1 SNHLY and CDR2 FYNNEI. Trimming took off 7 bases at V and 4 bases at J, with 16 bases between the two ends. The CDR3 sequence is 14 residues long. In nucleotides, the CDR3 is TGTGCCAGCATCGCCGTGACTGGGGGCTATGGCTACACCTTC. This translates into CASIAVTGGYGYTF.

The rearrangement links TRBV28 to TRBJ2-2; the D is unclear. V lost 6 bases to trimming and J lost 5 bases, with 16 bases between them. The CDR3 covers 15 residues. Germline V gives CDR1 MDHEN, CDR2 SYDVKM. The CDR3 DNA reads TGTGCCAGCAGACCGCCCGGGCAGGTTACCGGGGAGCTGTTTTTT. Protein: CASRPPGQVTGELFF.

This chain's CDR3 is CASSSPGGGNTGELFF. In DNA, the CDR3 is TGTGCCAGCAGTTCCCCAGGAGGGGGGAACACCGGGGAGCTGTTTTTT. The rearrangement uses TRBV28 and TRBJ2-2; D assignment may be TRBD1 or TRBD2 (6 bases each). Between the trimmed V and J ends, which lost 4 bases and 1 base, there was a span of 13 bases. Looked up from germline, CDR1 is MDHEN and CDR2 is SYDVKM. This CDR3 is built from 16 residues.

The chain joins TRBV19 to TRBJ1-2, with a possible D match to TRBD1 (5 bases). Germline CDR1 is LNHDA and CDR2 is SQIVND (reference sequence). The CDR3 has 14 amino acids. V gave up 6 bases and J gave up 4 bases, with 15 bases separating them. The CDR3 is CASSPDGGSYGYTF. For the CDR3, the DNA is TGTGCCAGTAGCCCGGACGGGGGGAGCTATGGCTACACCTTC.

J is TRBJ2-1 and V is TRBV7-8; TRBD2 aligns across 9 bases. Losses at the gene ends were 4 bases for V and 4 bases for J; bases not matched to a gene: 11. Germline CDR1 and CDR2: SGHVS and FQNEAQ. The CDR3 totals 17 residues. CDR3 in amino acids: CASSSLPAGGQYNEQFF. CDR3 sequence (DNA): TGTGCCAGCAGCTCCCTCCCTGCGGGAGGGCAATACAATGAGCAGTTCTTC.

The rearrangement links TRBV9 to TRBJ2-5; D unresolved. Germline V gene lookup returns CDR1 SGDLS and CDR2 YYNGEE. This CDR3 comprises 15 residues. The V end was cut by 0 bases, the J end by 1 base, with 10 bases between. The CDR3 loop is CASSVDVQFQETQYF. In DNA form, the CDR3 reads TGTGCCAGCAGCGTAGACGTCCAGTTCCAAGAGACCCAGTACTTC.

The J gene is TRBJ2-3, the V gene TRBV29-1; maybe TRBD1 (6 bases). In germline, CDR1 is SQVTM, CDR2 ANQGSEA. There are 14 residues in the CDR3. Trimming removed 7 bases at V and 2 bases at J, with 16 bases between. The CDR3 DNA follows: TGCAGCGCCTTAAGACAGGACCTCACAGATACGCAGTATTTT. This translates into CSALRQDLTDTQYF.

The chain carries TRBV29-1 and TRBJ2-1, with D possibly matching TRBD2 (6 bases). The CDR3 totals 15 residues. Deletions cut 5 bases from V and 7 bases from J, with 21 bases between. Looked up from germline, CDR1 is SQVTM and CDR2 is ANQGSEA. This CDR3 reads CSVSLLAPVWNEQFF. The CDR3 nucleotides read TGCAGCGTTTCCCTCCTAGCGCCCGTGTGGAATGAGCAGTTCTTC.

The chain combines TRBV7-9 with TRBJ2-7; TRBD1 matches at 10 bases. J was trimmed by 8 bases and V by 5 bases; bases with no gene match: 12. CDR1 is SEHNR, CDR2 FQNEAQ, per germline (reference sequence). The CDR3 is made up of 15 amino acids. The DNA for the CDR3 is TGTGCCAGCAGCGGAAAGGGACAGGGGCAGATCAAGCAGTACTTC. It encodes CASSGKGQGQIKQYF.

J is TRBJ1-4 and V is TRBV5-1, with D unresolved. The CDR3 has 14 amino acids. The germline V and J ends were trimmed by 2 bases and 0 bases, with 5 bases remaining between them. Germline V lookup: CDR1 SGHRS, CDR2 YFSETQ. The CDR3 is CASSLTATNEKLFF. Written as DNA, the CDR3 is TGCGCCAGCAGCTTAACTGCAACTAATGAAAAACTGTTTTTT.

This chain uses TRBV4-1 with TRBJ2-6; D possibly matches TRBD1 or TRBD2 (5 bases each). CDR3 length: 20 residues. Germline V gene lookup returns CDR1 MGHRA and CDR2 YSYEKL. Trimming took 1 base from V and 4 from J, leaving 23 bases between them. In DNA, the CDR3 is TGCGCCAGCAGCCAAGGCTCCTTGTTGAGGGGATCGGGCGGGGCCAACGTCCTGACTTTC. This encodes CASSQGSLLRGSGGANVLTF.

The chain joins TRBV6-1 to TRBJ2-3; 10 bases fit TRBD2. The V gene end was trimmed by 3 bases and the J gene end by 1 base; junction bases not matched to a gene: 1. CDR1 is MNHNS and CDR2 is SASEGT in the germline V gene. The CDR3 is 15 amino acids. CDR3 DNA: TGTGCCAGCAGTGACGGACTAGCGGGCACAGATACGCAGTATTTT. It yields the protein CASSDGLAGTDTQYF.

This chain joins TRBV5-5 and TRBJ2-2; D might be TRBD1 (6 bases). The CDR3 length is 16 residues. V shed 3 bases and J shed 0 bases, with 12 bases lying between them. CDR1 SGHKS and CDR2 YYEKEE come from the germline V gene (reference sequence). CDR3 amino acids: CASSSLQGSNTGELFF. The DNA of the CDR3 is TGTGCCAGCAGCTCCTTACAGGGATCGAACACCGGGGAGCTGTTTTTT.